These 9 T cell receptor beta chains share one sample of origin, sequenced in a study of blood T cell repertoires in COVID-19. The protocol was immunoSEQ multiplex PCR, while the TCRdb copy is restricted to in-frame clones and leaves out a portion. The table has 250,000 to 350,000 clones, approximately 86% seen once; the top ten hold approximately 1%. Input material: PBMCs or T cells enriched from blood (not recorded which). Receptors were obtained from a woman aged 25 to 39 who had recovered from COVID-19.

This clone has a single count. The CDR3 is CSVMDNGYTF. The CDR3 bases are TGCAGCGTTATGGACAATGGCTACACCTTC. This chain links TRBV29-1 with TRBJ1-2; D perhaps matches TRBD1 (5 bases). V lost 5 bases and J lost 6, with 7 bases in between. The germline V gene has CDR1 SQVTM and CDR2 ANQGSEA. The CDR3 has 10 amino acids.

The V and J genes are TRBV5-1 and TRBJ2-3, with TRBD2 identical over 7 bases. The V segment lost 5 bases and the J segment 2 bases; nucleotides outside the gene matches: 11. Looked up from germline, CDR1 is SGHRS and CDR2 is YFSETQ. This CDR3 has 16 amino acids. This CDR3 reads CASRELSRGDTDTQYF. The CDR3 coding sequence is TGCGCCAGCAGAGAACTCAGTCGGGGGGACACAGATACGCAGTATTTT. Complete variable domain (other parts from reference TRBV5-1 and TRBJ2-3): KAGVTQTPRYLIKTRGQQVTLSCSPISGHRSVSWYQQTPGQGLQFLFEYFSETQRNKGNFPGRFSGRQFSNSRSEMNVSTLELGDSALYLCASRELSRGDTDTQYFGPGTRLTVL.

This chain joins TRBV30 and TRBJ2-3, with 8 bases matching TRBD2. Trimming took 1 base from V and 4 from J; bases not matched to a gene: 19. Germline V lookup: CDR1 GTSNPN, CDR2 SVGIG (reference sequence). The length of the CDR3 is 19 residues. The DNA of the CDR3 is TGTGCCTGGAGTGCGTTCTTGAGCGGGGGCTTGACGGGGCCAGATACGCAGTATTTT. This gives the protein CAWSAFLSGGLTGPDTQYF.

J is TRBJ1-3 and V is TRBV19; a possible D gene is TRBD1 (5 bases). The germline V gene encodes CDR1 LNHDA and CDR2 SQIVND (reference sequence). This CDR3 has 16 amino acids. The V gene lost 8 bases and the J gene lost 3 bases, with 20 bases spanning the gap. The CDR3 loop is CASLTATGGSGNTIYF. CDR3 DNA: TGTGCCAGTCTTACGGCAACCGGGGGTAGTGGAAACACCATATATTTT. Looking up the rest from reference TRBV19 and TRBJ1-3 gives the full variable domain: DGGITQSPKYLFRKEGQNVTLSCEQNLNHDAMYWYRQDPGQGLRLIYYSQIVNDFQKGDIAEGYSVSREKKESFPLTVTSAQKNPTAFYLCASLTATGGSGNTIYFGEGSWLTVV.

The sample holds one count of this clone. This rearrangement joins TRBV7-9 to TRBJ1-1, with D possibly TRBD1 on 6 matching bases. The CDR3 is 14 residues long. V was trimmed by 2 bases and J by 3 bases, leaving 10 bases between them. The germline CDR1 and CDR2 sequences are SEHNR and FQNEAQ (reference sequence). CDR3 region: CASSLNRVDTEAFF. The CDR3 DNA is TGTGCCAGCAGCTTAAACAGGGTAGACACTGAAGCTTTCTTT.

The chain has TRBV9 and TRBJ2-3; 14 positions match TRBD2. The CDR3 runs 18 residues. Germline CDR1 is SGDLS and CDR2 is YYNGEE. After removal of 5 bases from V and 3 bases from J, the junction contained 11 bases not matched to a gene. The DNA for the CDR3 is TGTGCCAGCAGGGGTGGGACTAGCGGGGGAGTCGAGACAGATACGCAGTATTTT. It encodes CASRGGTSGGVETDTQYF.

V usage is TRBV12-3 or TRBV12-4 and J usage is TRBJ1-2; no clear D gene. The CDR3 has 12 amino acids. Trimming removed 4 bases at V and 8 bases at J, with 11 bases between. In DNA form, the CDR3 reads TGTGCCAGCAGTTCTCCCCCAGGCGGCTACACCTTC. This gives the protein CASSSPPGGYTF.

J is TRBJ1-2 and V is TRBV3-1 (or the pseudogene TRBV3-2); D may be TRBD1 (5 bases). Trimming cost V 0 bases and J 5 bases, with 19 bases left between them. The CDR3 sequence is 17 residues long. CDR1 and CDR2 (germline): LGHDT, YNNKEL (reference sequence). In DNA form, the CDR3 reads TGTGCCAGCAGCCAAGATACGATCGGGAGGGGAGGGTATGGCTACACCTTC. It codes for CASSQDTIGRGGYGYTF.

As DNA, the CDR3 is TGTGCCAGCAGTCTTCGACAGCAGAACTATGGCTACACCTTC. This sequence encodes CASSLRQQNYGYTF. The chain recombines TRBV27 with TRBJ1-2, with D perhaps matching TRBD1 (5 bases). The CDR3 loop spans 14 amino acids. V shed 5 bases and J shed 2 bases, with 12 bases lying between them. Germline CDR1 reads MNHEY; CDR2 reads SMNVEV (reference sequence).